In its sample, the clone carrying this T cell receptor beta chain was seen a few times. Its antigen is unidentified. The entry originates in a study of beta chain features in type 1 diabetes. Via CD45RO/CCR7/CD25/CD127/CD95/CD27, cells of the CD4+ naive, central memory, regulatory and stem cell-like memory subsets were sorted. What was sequenced were expressed TCRB transcripts, since all of the isolated RNA had been reverse transcribed. Some clones are missing from TCRdb's copy, which holds only in-frame ones; the method was immunoSEQ multiplex PCR. The repertoire holds fewer than 500,000 clones, with approximately 15% as singletons. Trimming cost V 2 bases and J 2 bases, with 16 bases left between them. The CDR3 covers 15 residues. The V gene's germline CDR1 is GTSNPN and CDR2 SVGIG (reference sequence). Study-wide points: Type 1 diabetes patients had moderately but significantly shorter TCRB CDR3s in all four CD4+ subsets. Lower insertion and higher deletion counts appeared at VDJ junctions in type 1 diabetes patients.

The sample consisted of naive CD4+ T cells from blood. The genes are TRBV30 and TRBJ2-7; D ambiguous. The clonotype comes from a young man in good health. The CDR3 loop is CAWSRKTRSAYEQYV. The DNA for the CDR3 is TGTGCCTGGAGTCGAAAAACCCGATCGGCCTACGAGCAGTACGTC.